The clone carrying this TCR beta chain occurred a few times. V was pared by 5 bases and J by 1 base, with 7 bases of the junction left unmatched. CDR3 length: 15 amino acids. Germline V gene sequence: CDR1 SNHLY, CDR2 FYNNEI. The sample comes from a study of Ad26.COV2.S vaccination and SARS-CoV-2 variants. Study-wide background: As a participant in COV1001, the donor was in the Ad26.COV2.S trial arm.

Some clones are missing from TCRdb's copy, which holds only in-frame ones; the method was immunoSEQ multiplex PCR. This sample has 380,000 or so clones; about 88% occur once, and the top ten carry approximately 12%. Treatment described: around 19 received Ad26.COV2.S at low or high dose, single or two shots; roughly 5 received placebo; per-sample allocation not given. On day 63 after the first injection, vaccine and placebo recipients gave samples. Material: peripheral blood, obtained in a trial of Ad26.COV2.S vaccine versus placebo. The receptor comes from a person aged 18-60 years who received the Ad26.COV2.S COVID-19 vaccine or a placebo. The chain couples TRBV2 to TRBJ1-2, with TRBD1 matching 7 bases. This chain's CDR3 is CASSPRGGLNYGYTF. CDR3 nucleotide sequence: TGTGCCAGCAGTCCCAGGGGGGGCCTTAACTATGGCTACACCTTC.